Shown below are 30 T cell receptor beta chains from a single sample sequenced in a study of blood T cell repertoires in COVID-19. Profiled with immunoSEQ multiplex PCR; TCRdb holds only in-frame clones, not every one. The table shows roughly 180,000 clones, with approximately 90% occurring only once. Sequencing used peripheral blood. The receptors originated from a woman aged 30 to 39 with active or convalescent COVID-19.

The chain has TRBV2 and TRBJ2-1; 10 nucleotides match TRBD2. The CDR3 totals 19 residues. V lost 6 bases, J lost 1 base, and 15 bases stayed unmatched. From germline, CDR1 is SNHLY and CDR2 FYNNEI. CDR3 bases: TGTGCCAGCAGCGACGGTAGCGGGGGGCCCCGTGGGTCCTACAATGAGCAGTTCTTC. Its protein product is CASSDGSGGPRGSYNEQFF.

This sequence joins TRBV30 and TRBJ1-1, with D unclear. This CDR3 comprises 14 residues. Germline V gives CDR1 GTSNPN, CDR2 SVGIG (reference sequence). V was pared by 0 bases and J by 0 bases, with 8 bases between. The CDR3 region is CAWSVRRMNTEAFF. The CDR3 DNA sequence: TGTGCCTGGAGTGTGCGCAGGATGAACACTGAAGCTTTCTTT.

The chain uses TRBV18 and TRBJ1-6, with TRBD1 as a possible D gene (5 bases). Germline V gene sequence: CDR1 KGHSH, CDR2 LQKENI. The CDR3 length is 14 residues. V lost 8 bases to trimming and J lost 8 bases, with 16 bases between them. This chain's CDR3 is CASRTQGSDSPLHF. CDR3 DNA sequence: TGTGCCAGCCGGACGCAGGGTTCCGATTCACCCCTCCACTTT.

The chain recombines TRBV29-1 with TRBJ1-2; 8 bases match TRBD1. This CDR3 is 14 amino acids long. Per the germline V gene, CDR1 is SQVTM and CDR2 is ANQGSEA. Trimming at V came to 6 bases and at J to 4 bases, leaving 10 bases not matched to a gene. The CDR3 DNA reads TGCAGCGTGGCCGCAGGGGGCGCGGGCTATGGCTACACCTTC. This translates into CSVAAGGAGYGYTF.

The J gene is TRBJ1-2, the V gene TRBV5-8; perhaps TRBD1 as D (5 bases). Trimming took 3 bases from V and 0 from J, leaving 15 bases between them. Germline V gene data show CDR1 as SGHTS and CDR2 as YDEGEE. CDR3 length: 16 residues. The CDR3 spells CASSSSGDWANYGYTF. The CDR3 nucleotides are TGTGCCAGCAGCTCCTCCGGGGACTGGGCTAACTATGGCTACACCTTC.

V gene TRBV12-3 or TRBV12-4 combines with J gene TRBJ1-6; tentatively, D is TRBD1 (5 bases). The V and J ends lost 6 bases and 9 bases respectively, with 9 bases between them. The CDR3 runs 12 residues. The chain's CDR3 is CASSQGGSPLHF. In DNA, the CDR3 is TGTGCCAGCAGCCAGGGAGGTTCACCCCTCCACTTT.

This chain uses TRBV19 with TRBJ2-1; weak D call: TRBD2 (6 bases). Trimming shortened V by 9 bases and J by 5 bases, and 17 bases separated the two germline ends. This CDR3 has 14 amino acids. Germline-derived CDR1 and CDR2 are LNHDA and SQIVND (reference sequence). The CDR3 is CASSPPGDDNEQFF. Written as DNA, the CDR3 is TGTGCCAGCTCACCACCGGGAGATGACAATGAGCAGTTCTTC.

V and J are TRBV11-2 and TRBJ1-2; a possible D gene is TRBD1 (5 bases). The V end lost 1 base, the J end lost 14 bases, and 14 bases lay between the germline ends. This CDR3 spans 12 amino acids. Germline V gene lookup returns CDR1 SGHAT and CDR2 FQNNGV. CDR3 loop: CASSLAQGVPTF. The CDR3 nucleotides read TGTGCCAGCAGCTTAGCGCAGGGCGTTCCGACCTTC.

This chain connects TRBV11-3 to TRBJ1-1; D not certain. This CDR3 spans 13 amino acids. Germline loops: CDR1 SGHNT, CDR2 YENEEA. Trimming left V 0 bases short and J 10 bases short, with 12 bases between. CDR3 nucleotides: TGTGCCAGCAGCTTAGATCAGAGGAGCTCAGCTTTCTTT. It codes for CASSLDQRSSAFF.

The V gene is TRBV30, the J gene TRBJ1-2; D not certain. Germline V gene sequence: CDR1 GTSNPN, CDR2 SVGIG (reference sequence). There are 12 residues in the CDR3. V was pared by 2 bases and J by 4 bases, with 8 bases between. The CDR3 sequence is CAWSYSFYGYTF. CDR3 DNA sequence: TGTGCCTGGAGTTACAGCTTCTATGGCTACACCTTC.

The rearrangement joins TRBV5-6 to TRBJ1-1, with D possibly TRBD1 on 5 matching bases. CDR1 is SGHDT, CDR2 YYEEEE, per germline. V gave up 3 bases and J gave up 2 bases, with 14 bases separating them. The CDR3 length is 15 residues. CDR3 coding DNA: TGTGCCAGCAGCTCTTTGGGGGAGGGCAACACTGAAGCTTTCTTT. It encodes CASSSLGEGNTEAFF. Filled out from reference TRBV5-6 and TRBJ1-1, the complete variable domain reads DAGVTQSPTHLIKTRGQQVTLRCSPKSGHDTVSWYQQALGQGPQFIFQYYEEEERQRGNFPDRFSGHQFPNYSSELNVNALLLGDSALYLCASSSLGEGNTEAFFGQGTRLTVV.

The CDR3 here is CASSQGQAYSNQPQHF. CDR3 nucleotide sequence: TGCGCCAGCAGCCAAGGACAGGCGTATAGCAATCAGCCCCAGCATTTT. The rearrangement links TRBV4-1 to TRBJ1-5, with D perhaps TRBD1 (6 bases). Germline V gene sequence: CDR1 MGHRA, CDR2 YSYEKL. V gave up 1 base and J gave up 0 bases, with 10 bases separating them. There are 16 residues in the CDR3.

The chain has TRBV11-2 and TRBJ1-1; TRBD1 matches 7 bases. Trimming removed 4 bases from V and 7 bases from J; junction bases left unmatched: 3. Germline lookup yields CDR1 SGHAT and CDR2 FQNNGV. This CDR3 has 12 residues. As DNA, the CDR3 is TGTGCCAGCAGCTACGGACAGGATGAAGCTTTCTTT. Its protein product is CASSYGQDEAFF.

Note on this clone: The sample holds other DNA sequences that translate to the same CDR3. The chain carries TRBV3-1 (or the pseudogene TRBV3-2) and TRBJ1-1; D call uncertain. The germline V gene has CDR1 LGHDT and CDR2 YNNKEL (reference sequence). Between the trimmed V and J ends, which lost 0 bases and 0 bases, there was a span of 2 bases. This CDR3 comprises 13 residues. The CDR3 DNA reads TGTGCCAGCAGCCAAGACTTGAACACTGAAGCTTTCTTT. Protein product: CASSQDLNTEAFF.

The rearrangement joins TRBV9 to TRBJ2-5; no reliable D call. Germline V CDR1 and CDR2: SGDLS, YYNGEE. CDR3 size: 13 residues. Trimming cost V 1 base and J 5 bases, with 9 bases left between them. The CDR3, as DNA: TGTGCCAGCAGCGTAAGCCTAACGGAGACCCAGTACTTC. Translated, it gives CASSVSLTETQYF.

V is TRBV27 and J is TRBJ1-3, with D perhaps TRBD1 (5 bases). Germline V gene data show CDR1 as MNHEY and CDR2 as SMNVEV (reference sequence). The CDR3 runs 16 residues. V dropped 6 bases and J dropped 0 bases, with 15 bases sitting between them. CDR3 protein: CASSLGAASSGNTIYF. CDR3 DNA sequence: TGTGCCAGCAGCCTAGGGGCCGCGAGCTCTGGAAACACCATATATTTT.

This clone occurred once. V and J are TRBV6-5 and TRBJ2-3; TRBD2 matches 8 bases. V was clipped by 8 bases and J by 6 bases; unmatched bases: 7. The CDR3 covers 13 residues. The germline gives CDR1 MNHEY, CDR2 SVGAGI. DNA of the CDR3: TGTGCCAGCCTCAGCGGGAGATTCGATACGCAGTATTTT. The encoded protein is CASLSGRFDTQYF.

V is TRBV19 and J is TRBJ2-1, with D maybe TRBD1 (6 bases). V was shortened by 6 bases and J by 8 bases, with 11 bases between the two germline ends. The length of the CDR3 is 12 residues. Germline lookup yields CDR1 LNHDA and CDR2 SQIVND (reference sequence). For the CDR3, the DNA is TGTGCCAGTAGGCCACAGGGCGATGAGCAGTTCTTC. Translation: CASRPQGDEQFF.

This CDR3 is CASSKRPSNSPLHF. CDR3 nucleotide sequence: TGTGCCAGCAGCAAGAGGCCCTCTAATTCACCCCTCCACTTT. The V and J genes are TRBV28 and TRBJ1-6; D not resolved. The CDR3 has 14 amino acids. CDR1 is MDHEN and CDR2 is SYDVKM in the germline V gene. V lost 6 bases, J lost 6 bases, and 12 bases lay in between.

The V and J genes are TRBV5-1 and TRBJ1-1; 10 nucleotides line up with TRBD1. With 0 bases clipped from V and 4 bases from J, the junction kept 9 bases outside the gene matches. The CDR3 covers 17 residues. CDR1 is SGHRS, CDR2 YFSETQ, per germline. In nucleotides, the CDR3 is TGCGCCAGCAGCTTGGCCAAGACAGGGGGCGAGAGCACTGAAGCTTTCTTT. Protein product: CASSLAKTGGESTEAFF.

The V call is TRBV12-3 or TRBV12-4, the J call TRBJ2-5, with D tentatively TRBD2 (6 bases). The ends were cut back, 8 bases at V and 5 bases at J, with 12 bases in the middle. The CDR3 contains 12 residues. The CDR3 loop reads CASRGGTETQYF. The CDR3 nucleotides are TGTGCCAGCCGGGGTGGGACTGAGACCCAGTACTTC.

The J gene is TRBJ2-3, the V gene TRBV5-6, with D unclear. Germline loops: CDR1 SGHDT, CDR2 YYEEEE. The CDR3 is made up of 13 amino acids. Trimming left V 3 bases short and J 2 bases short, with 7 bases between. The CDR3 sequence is CASSSTTTDTQYF. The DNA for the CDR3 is TGTGCCAGCAGCTCCACTACCACAGATACGCAGTATTTT.

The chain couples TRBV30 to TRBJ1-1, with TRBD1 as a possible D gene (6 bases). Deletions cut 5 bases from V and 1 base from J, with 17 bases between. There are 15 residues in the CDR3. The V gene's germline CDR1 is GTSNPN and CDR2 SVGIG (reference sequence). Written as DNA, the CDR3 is TGTGCCTGGGGGGGGGCTTTTACTTCGAACACTGAAGCTTTCTTT. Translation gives CAWGGAFTSNTEAFF.

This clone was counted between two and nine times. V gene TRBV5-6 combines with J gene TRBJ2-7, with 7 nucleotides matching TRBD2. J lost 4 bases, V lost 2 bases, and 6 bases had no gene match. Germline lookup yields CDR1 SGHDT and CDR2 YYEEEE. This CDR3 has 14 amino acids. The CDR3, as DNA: TGTGCCAGCAGCTTAGTAGCGGGCGATTACGAGCAGTACTTC. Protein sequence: CASSLVAGDYEQYF.

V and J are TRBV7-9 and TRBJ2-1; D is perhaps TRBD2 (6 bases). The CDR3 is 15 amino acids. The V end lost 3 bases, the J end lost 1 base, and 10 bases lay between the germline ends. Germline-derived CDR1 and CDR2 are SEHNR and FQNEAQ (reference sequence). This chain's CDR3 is CASSLGGPSYNEQFF. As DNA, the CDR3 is TGTGCCAGCAGCTTGGGGGGACCATCCTACAATGAGCAGTTCTTC.

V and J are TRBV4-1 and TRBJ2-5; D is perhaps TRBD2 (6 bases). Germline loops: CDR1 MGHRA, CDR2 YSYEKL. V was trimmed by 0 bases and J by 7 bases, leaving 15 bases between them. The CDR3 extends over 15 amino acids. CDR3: CASSQDETGGVTQYF. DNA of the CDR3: TGCGCCAGCAGCCAAGATGAGACTGGAGGGGTGACCCAGTACTTC.

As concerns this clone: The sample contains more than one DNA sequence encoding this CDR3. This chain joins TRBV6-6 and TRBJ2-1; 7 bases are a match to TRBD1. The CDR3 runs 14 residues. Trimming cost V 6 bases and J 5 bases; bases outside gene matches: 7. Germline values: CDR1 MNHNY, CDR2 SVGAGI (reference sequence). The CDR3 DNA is TGTGCCAGCAGCTATCGGGACAGACACAATGAGCAGTTCTTC. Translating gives CASSYRDRHNEQFF.

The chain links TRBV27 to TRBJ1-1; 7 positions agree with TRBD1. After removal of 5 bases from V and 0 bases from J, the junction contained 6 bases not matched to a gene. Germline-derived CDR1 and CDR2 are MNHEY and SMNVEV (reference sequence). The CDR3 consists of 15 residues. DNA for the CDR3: TGTGCCAGCAGTCCTCGGACAGGAGTGAACACTGAAGCTTTCTTT. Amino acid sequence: CASSPRTGVNTEAFF.

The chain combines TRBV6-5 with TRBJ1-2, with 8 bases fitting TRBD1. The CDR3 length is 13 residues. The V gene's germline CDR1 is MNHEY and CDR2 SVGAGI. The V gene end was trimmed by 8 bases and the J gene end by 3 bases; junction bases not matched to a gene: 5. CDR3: CASVSGGHYGYTF. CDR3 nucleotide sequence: TGTGCCAGCGTTTCAGGGGGCCACTATGGCTACACCTTC.

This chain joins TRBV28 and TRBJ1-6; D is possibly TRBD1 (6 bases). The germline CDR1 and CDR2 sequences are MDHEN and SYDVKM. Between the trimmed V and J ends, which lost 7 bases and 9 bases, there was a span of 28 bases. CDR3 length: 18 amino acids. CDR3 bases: TGTGCCAGCACCGAAGGACTCTGGACAGAGAGAAGTGGTTCACCCCTCCACTTT. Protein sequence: CASTEGLWTERSGSPLHF.